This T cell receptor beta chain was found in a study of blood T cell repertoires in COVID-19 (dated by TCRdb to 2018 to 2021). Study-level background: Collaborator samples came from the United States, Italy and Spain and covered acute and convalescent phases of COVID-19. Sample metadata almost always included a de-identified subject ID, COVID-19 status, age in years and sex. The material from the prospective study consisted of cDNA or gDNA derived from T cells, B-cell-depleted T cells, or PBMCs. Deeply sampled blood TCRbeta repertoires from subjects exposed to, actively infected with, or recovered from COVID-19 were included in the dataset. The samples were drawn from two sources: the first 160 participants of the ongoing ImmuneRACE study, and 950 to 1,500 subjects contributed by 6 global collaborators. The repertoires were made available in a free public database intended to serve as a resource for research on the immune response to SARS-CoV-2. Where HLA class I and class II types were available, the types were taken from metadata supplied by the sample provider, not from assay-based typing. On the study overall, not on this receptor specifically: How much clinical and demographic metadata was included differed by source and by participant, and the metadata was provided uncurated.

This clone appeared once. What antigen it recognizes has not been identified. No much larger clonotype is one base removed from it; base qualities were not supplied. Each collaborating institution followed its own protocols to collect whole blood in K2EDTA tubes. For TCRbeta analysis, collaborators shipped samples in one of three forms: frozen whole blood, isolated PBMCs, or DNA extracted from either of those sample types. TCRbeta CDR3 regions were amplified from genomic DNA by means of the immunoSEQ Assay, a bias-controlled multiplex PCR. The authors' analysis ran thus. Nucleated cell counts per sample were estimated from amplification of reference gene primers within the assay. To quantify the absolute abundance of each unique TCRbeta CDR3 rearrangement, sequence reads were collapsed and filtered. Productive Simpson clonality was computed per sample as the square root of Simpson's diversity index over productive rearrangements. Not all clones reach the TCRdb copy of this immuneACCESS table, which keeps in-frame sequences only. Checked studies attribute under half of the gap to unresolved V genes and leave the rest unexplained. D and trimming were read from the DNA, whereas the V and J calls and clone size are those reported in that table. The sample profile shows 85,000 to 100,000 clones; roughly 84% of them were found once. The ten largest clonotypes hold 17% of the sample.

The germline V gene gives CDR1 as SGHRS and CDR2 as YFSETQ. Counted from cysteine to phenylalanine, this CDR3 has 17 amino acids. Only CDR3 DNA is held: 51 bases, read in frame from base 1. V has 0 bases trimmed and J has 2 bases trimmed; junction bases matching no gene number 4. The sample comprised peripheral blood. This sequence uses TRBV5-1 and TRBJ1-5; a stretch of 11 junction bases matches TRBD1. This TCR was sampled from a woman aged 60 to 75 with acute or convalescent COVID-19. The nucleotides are TGCGCCAGCAGCTTGGGGACAGGGGGCGCGGGCAATCAGCCCCAGCATTTT. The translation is CASSLGTGGAGNQPQHF. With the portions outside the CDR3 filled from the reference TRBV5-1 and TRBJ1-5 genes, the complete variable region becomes KAGVTQTPRYLIKTRGQQVTLSCSPISGHRSVSWYQQTPGQGLQFLFEYFSETQRNKGNFPGRFSGRQFSNSRSEMNVSTLELGDSALYLCASSLGTGGAGNQPQHFGDGTRLSIL.